The source of this TCR beta chain is a study of blood T cell repertoires in COVID-19 (dated by TCRdb to about 2020). About the investigation overall: Samples covering the acute and convalescent phases of COVID-19 were provided by collaborators in the United States, Italy and Spain. A de-identified subject ID, COVID-19 status, age in years and sex were almost always included in the sample metadata. The material from the prospective study consisted of cDNA or gDNA derived from T cells, B-cell-depleted T cells, or PBMCs. Where available, HLA class I and class II types were obtained from metadata supplied by the sample provider rather than from assay-based typing. The samples were drawn from the first 160 participants of the ongoing ImmuneRACE study and from 1,200 or so subjects provided by 6 global collaborators. A freely available public database, intended as a resource for researchers studying the immune response to SARS-CoV-2, is where the repertoires were released. Subjects who had been exposed to COVID-19, were actively infected with it, or had recovered from it provided the deeply sampled blood TCRbeta repertoires that made up the dataset.

One collaborating source in Seattle enrolled patients during active infection and followed them longitudinally through the course of disease. Each collaborating institution followed its own protocols to collect whole blood in K2EDTA tubes. Collaborator samples were shipped for TCRbeta analysis as frozen whole blood, isolated PBMCs, or DNA extracted from either sample type. As for this clone: Its antigen is unknown. No much larger clone is present one base from it, and per-base qualities are unavailable.

What the authors observed across the whole study: How much clinical and demographic metadata was included differed by source and by participant, and the metadata was provided uncurated.

TCRbeta CDR3 regions were amplified from genomic DNA using the immunoSEQ Assay, a bias-controlled multiplex PCR. Regarding the original processing steps: Nucleated cell counts per sample were estimated from amplification of reference gene primers within the assay. To quantify the absolute abundance of each unique TCRbeta CDR3 rearrangement, sequence reads were collapsed and filtered. Productive Simpson clonality was computed per sample as the square root of Simpson's diversity index over productive rearrangements. Entries here come from immuneACCESS through TCRdb and include only in-frame sequences with V and J called. Some clones fail to appear in such tables; in the studies checked, an unresolved V gene covers under half of the shortfall, and the cause of the remainder is unknown. V, J and clone size reflect that table, while D and trimming were determined from the DNA. This sample has around 250,000 clones in its table, and about 84% of those were observed once. The ten largest account for roughly 6.2% of the sample.

At the junction V is shortened by 4 bases and J by 2 bases; bases outside the gene matches: 8. The CDR3 covers 15 residues, taking in both the cysteine and the phenylalanine. Only the CDR3 part of the read is kept: 45 bases, read in frame from the first base. Based on the germline V gene, the CDR1 and CDR2 sequences are SGHRS and YFSETQ. Sequenced: peripheral blood. The sequence links TRBV5-1 to TRBJ2-5; TRBD2 matches 7 bases in the middle. This TCR derives from a woman of 80 years or more with COVID-19, enrolled during active disease. CDR3 loop: CASSPLWGGQETQYF. The nucleotides read TGCGCCAGCAGCCCGCTATGGGGGGGACAAGAGACCCAGTACTTC.